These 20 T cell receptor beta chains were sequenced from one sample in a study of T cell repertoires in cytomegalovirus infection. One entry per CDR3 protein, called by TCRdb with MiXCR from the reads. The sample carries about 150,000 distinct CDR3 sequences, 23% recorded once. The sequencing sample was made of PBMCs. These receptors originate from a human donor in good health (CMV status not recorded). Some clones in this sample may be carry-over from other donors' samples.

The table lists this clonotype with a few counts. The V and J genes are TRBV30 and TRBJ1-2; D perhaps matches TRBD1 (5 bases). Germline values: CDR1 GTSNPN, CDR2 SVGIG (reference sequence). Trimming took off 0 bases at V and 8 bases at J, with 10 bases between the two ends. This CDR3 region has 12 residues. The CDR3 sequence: CAWSVRRTGYTF. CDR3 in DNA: TGTGCCTGGAGTGTCCGCAGGACAGGCTACACCTTC.

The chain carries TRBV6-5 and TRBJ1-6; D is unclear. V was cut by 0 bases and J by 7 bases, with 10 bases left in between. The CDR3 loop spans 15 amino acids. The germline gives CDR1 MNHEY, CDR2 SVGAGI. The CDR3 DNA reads TGTGCCAGCAGTTACTCGATAGCATCGAATTCACCCCTCCACTTT. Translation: CASSYSIASNSPLHF.

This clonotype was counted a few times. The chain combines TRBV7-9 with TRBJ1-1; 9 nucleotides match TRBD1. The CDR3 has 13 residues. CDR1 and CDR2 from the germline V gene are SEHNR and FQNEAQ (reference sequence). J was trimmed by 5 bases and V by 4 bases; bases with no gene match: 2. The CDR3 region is CASSWTGVTEAFF. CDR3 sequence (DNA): TGTGCCAGCAGCTGGACAGGGGTTACTGAAGCTTTCTTT.

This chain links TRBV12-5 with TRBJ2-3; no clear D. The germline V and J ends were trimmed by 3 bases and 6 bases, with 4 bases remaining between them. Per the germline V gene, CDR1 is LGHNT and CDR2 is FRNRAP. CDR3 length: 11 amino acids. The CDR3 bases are TGTGCTAGTGGTTTTGGGGATACGCAGTATTTT. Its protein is CASGFGDTQYF.

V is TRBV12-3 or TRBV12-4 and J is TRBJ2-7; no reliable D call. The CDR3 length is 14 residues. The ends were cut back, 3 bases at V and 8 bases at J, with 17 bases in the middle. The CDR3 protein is CASSFGDQGTKQYF. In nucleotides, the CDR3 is TGTGCCAGCAGTTTTGGGGATCAAGGTACGAAGCAGTACTTC.

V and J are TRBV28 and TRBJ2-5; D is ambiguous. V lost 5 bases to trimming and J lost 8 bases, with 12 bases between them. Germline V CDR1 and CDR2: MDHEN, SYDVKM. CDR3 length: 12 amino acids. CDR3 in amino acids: CASSPALLTQYF. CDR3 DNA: TGTGCCAGCAGTCCTGCCCTGTTAACCCAGTACTTC. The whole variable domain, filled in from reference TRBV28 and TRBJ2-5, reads DVKVTQSSRYLVKRTGEKVFLECVQDMDHENMFWYRQDPGLGLRLIYFSYDVKMKEKGDIPEGYSVSREKKERFSLILESASTNQTSMYLCASSPALLTQYFGPGTRLLVL.

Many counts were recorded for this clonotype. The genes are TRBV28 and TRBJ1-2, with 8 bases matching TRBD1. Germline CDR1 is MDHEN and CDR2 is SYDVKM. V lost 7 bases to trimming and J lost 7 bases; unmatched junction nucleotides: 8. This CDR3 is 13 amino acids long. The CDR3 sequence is CASTWTGLGGYTF. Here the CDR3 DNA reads TGTGCCAGCACCTGGACAGGGTTAGGTGGCTACACCTTC.

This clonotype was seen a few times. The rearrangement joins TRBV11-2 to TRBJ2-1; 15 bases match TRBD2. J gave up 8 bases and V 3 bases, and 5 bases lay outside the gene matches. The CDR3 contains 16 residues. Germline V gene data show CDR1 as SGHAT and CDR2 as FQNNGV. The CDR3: CASSFAGTSGRYEQFF. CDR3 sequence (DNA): TGTGCCAGCAGCTTCGCCGGGACTAGCGGGAGGTATGAGCAGTTCTTC.

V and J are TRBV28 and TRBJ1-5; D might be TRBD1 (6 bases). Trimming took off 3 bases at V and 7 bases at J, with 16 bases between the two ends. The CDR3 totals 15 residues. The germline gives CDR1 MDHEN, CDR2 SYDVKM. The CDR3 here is CASSFRGAEKQPQHF. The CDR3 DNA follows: TGTGCCAGCAGTTTCAGGGGCGCAGAGAAACAGCCCCAGCATTTT. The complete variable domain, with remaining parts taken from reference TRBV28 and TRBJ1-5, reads DVKVTQSSRYLVKRTGEKVFLECVQDMDHENMFWYRQDPGLGLRLIYFSYDVKMKEKGDIPEGYSVSREKKERFSLILESASTNQTSMYLCASSFRGAEKQPQHFGDGTRLSIL.

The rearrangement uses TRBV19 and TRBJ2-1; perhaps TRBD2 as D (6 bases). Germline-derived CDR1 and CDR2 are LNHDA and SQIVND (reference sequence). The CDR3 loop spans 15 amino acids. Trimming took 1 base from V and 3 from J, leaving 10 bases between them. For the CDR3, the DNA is TGTGCCAGTAGTATAGGGAGGGTCCGCTACAATGAGCAGTTCTTC. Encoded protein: CASSIGRVRYNEQFF.

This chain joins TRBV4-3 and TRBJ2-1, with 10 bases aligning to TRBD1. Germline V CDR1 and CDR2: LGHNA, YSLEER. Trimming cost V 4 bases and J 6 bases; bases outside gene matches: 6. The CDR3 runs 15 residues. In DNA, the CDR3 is TGCGCCAGCAGCCCAAGGACAGGGGGACGCAATGAGCAGTTCTTC. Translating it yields CASSPRTGGRNEQFF.

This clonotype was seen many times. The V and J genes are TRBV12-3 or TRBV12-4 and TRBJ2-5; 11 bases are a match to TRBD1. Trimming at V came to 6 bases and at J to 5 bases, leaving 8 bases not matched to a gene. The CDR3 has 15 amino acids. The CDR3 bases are TGTGCCAGCAGCAGCCGGACAGGGGGCTGGGAGACCCAGTACTTC. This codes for CASSSRTGGWETQYF.

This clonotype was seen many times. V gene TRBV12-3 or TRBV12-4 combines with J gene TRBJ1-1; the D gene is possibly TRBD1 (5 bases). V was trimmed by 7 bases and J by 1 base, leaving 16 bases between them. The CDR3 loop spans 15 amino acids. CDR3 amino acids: CASTSTGGANTEAFF. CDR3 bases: TGTGCCAGCACCTCCACGGGGGGAGCGAACACTGAAGCTTTCTTT.

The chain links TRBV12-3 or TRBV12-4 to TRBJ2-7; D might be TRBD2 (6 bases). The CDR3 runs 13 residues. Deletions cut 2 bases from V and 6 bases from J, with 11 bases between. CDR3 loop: CASSLSGSGEQYF. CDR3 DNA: TGTGCCAGCAGTTTATCAGGTAGCGGCGAGCAGTACTTC.

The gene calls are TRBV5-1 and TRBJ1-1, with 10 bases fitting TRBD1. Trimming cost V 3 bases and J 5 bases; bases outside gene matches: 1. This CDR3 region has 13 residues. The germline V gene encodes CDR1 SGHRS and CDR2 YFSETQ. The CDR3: CASSWGQGTEAFF. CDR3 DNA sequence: TGCGCCAGCAGCTGGGGACAGGGGACTGAAGCTTTCTTT. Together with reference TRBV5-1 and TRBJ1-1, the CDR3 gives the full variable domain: KAGVTQTPRYLIKTRGQQVTLSCSPISGHRSVSWYQQTPGQGLQFLFEYFSETQRNKGNFPGRFSGRQFSNSRSEMNVSTLELGDSALYLCASSWGQGTEAFFGQGTRLTVV.

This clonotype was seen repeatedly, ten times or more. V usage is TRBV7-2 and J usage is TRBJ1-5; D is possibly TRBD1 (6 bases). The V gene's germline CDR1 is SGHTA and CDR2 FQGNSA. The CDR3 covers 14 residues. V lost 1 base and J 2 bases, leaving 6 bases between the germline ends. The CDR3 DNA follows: TGTGCCAGCAGCTTAGACAGGGGCAATCAGCCCCAGCATTTT. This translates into CASSLDRGNQPQHF.

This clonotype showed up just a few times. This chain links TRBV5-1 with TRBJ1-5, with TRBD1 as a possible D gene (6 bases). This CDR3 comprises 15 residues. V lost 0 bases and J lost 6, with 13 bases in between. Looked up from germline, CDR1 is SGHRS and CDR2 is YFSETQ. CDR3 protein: CASSLDNREGQPQHF. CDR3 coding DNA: TGCGCCAGCAGCTTGGATAACAGGGAGGGTCAGCCCCAGCATTTT. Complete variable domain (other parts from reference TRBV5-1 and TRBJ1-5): KAGVTQTPRYLIKTRGQQVTLSCSPISGHRSVSWYQQTPGQGLQFLFEYFSETQRNKGNFPGRFSGRQFSNSRSEMNVSTLELGDSALYLCASSLDNREGQPQHFGDGTRLSIL.

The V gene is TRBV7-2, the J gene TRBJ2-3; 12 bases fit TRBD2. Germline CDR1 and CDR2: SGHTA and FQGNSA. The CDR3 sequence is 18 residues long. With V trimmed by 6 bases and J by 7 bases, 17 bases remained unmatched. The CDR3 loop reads CASRQGGLAGGGVYTQYF. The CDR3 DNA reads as TGTGCCAGCAGGCAGGGAGGGCTAGCGGGAGGGGGGGTGTATACGCAGTATTTT. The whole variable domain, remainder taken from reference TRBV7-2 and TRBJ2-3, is GAGVSQSPSNKVTEKGKDVELRCDPISGHTALYWYRQSLGQGLEFLIYFQGNSAPDKSGLPSDRFSAERTGGSVSTLTIQRTQQEDSAVYLCASRQGGLAGGGVYTQYFGPGTRLTVL.

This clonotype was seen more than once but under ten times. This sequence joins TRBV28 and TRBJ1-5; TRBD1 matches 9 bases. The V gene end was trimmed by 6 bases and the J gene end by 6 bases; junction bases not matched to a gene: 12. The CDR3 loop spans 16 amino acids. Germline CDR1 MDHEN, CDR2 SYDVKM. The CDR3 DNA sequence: TGTGCCAGCAGCCCCGGGACAGGGAAAAGGACTCAGCCCCAGCATTTT. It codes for CASSPGTGKRTQPQHF.

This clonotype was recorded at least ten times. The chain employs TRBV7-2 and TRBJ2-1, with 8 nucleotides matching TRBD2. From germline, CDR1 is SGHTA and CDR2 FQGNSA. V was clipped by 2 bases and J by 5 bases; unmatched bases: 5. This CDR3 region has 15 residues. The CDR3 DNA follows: TGTGCCAGCAGCTTAAAACTAGCGGAGAACAATGAGCAGTTCTTC. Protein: CASSLKLAENNEQFF.